Listed below are T cell receptor beta chains from one sample, sequenced in a study of cytomegalovirus exposure and HLA in healthy donors. Produced via immunoSEQ multiplex PCR; TCRdb's table is partial and in-frame only. The data show about 100,000 clones, more than 70% seen once. The sample comprised PBMCs. The receptor set was obtained from a young man in good health and CMV-seronegative. The CDR3 runs from the conserved cysteine through the conserved F or W. A D gene is named only where the DNA matches it firmly. Only some rows state a clone size, as once, few, many or a class for expanded clones.

clone size	J gene	D gene	V gene	CDR3 protein	CDR3 DNA
-	TRBJ2-4	TRBD1	TRBV28	CASRQGHIQYF	TGTGCCAGCAGACAGGGGCACATTCAGTACTTC
once	TRBJ1-6	TRBD1	TRBV28	CASSHGQGDSPLHF	TGTGCCAGCAGTCACGGACAGGGGGATTCACCCCTCCACTTT
-	TRBJ2-5	TRBD2	TRBV7-3	CASSPRLAGAQETQYF	TGTGCCAGCAGCCCCCGACTAGCGGGCGCGCAAGAGACCCAGTACTTC
-	TRBJ1-1	-	TRBV19	CASSSLGGAEAFF	TGTGCCAGTAGTTCGTTGGGGGGGGCTGAAGCTTTCTTT
-	TRBJ2-7	TRBD2	TRBV6-5	CASSYSGRVEQYF	TGTGCCAGCAGTTACTCGGGGAGGGTAGAGCAGTACTTC
-	TRBJ2-3	TRBD1	TRBV6-5	CASSYRGGLTDTQYF	TGTGCCAGCAGTTACAGAGGGGGCCTCACAGATACGCAGTATTTT
-	TRBJ2-2	TRBD2	TRBV18	CASSLAGGPSTGELFF	TGTGCCAGCTCACTAGCGGGGGGCCCCAGCACCGGGGAGCTGTTTTTT
-	TRBJ2-7	TRBD1	TRBV11-2	CASSHIRDRGWYEQYF	TGTGCCAGCAGCCATATCCGCGACAGGGGGTGGTACGAGCAGTACTTC
few	TRBJ2-7	-	TRBV7-2	CASSFTGNEQYF	TGTGCCAGCAGCTTCACAGGGAACGAGCAGTACTTC
-	TRBJ2-3	TRBD1	TRBV5-4	CASSLTQGALSTDTQYF	TGTGCCAGCAGCTTAACCCAGGGGGCCTTAAGCACAGATACGCAGTATTTT
-	TRBJ1-2	TRBD1	TRBV4-1	CASSQATQGGYGYTF	TGCGCCAGCAGCCAAGCGACACAGGGGGGGTATGGCTACACCTTC
few	TRBJ1-4	TRBD1	TRBV6-1	CASRRGGGGEKLFF	TGTGCCAGCAGAAGAGGGGGCGGAGGTGAAAAACTGTTTTTT
-	TRBJ1-5	TRBD1	TRBV4-1	CASSHDRGWGQPQHF	TGCGCCAGCAGCCACGACAGGGGATGGGGTCAGCCCCAGCATTTT
-	TRBJ2-4	TRBD1	TRBV5-8	CASSLEPPDRGAKNIQYF	TGTGCCAGCAGCCTTGAACCGCCGGACAGGGGAGCCAAAAACATTCAGTACTTC
-	TRBJ1-2	-	TRBV7-6	CASSPQEAYGYTF	TGTGCCAGCAGCCCACAGGAAGCCTATGGCTACACCTTC
-	TRBJ1-6	-	TRBV5-4	CASSLDTSPLHF	TGTGCCAGCAGCTTGGACACCTCCCCCCTCCACTTT
few	TRBJ1-2	TRBD1	TRBV19	CASSPTGSGYGYTF	TGTGCCAGTAGTCCGACAGGGTCCGGCTATGGCTACACCTTC
few	TRBJ2-7	-	TRBV5-8	CASSLPPGHHYEQYF	TGTGCCAGCAGCTTACCCCCGGGACACCACTACGAGCAGTACTTC
-	TRBJ2-7	-	TRBV13	CASSLTRGGSYEQYF	TGTGCCAGCAGCCTGACTAGGGGGGGATCATACGAGCAGTACTTC
-	TRBJ1-1	-	TRBV6-5	CASSYSSRGYTEAFF	TGTGCCAGCAGTTACTCGAGTCGGGGGTACACTGAAGCTTTCTTT
-	TRBJ2-4	-	TRBV7-9	CASSLGGGDLAKNIQYF	TGTGCCAGCAGCTTAGGAGGGGGAGATCTAGCCAAAAACATTCAGTACTTC
-	TRBJ2-1	-	TRBV6-5	CASRISGPYNEQFF	TGTGCCAGCAGAATCAGCGGTCCCTACAATGAGCAGTTCTTC
-	TRBJ2-7	TRBD2	TRBV11-2	CASSRRGGGGRSYEQYF	TGTGCCAGCAGCCGAAGAGGTGGGGGGGGAAGGTCCTACGAGCAGTACTTC
-	TRBJ1-2	-	TRBV7-8	CASSRLTRPNNYGYTF	TGTGCCAGCAGCAGATTAACGCGCCCTAATAACTATGGCTACACCTTC
-	TRBJ1-1	-	TRBV6-6	CASSYSGLNTEAFF	TGTGCCAGCAGTTACAGCGGCCTGAACACTGAAGCTTTCTTT
once	TRBJ2-3	TRBD2	TRBV5-4	CASTSGTSGIKADTQYF	TGTGCCAGCACCTCAGGGACTAGCGGGATAAAGGCAGATACGCAGTATTTT
-	TRBJ2-2	TRBD2	TRBV25-1	CASSESGGRVFF	TGTGCCAGCAGTGAATCGGGGGGTCGGGTGTTTTTT
-	TRBJ2-7	TRBD2	TRBV5-1	CASSLGGTSGFDEQYF	TGCGCCAGCAGCTTGGGAGGGACTAGCGGGTTCGACGAGCAGTACTTC
-	TRBJ1-1	-	TRBV7-9	CASSPGGEAFF	TGTGCCAGCAGCCCCGGGGGGGAAGCTTTCTTT
once	TRBJ1-1	-	TRBV30	CAWRDSLNTEAFF	TGTGCCTGGAGGGACAGCCTGAACACTGAAGCTTTCTTT
-	TRBJ1-5	-	TRBV18	CASSGRDQPQHF	TGTGCCAGCTCTGGCCGGGATCAGCCCCAGCATTTT
-	TRBJ1-4	-	TRBV6-1	CASSARGRREEKLFF	TGTGCCAGCAGTGCAAGGGGAAGGCGAGAGGAAAAACTGTTTTTT
-	TRBJ1-5	-	TRBV19	CASSIDFDRPNQPQHF	TGTGCCAGTAGTATAGATTTTGACAGACCTAATCAGCCCCAGCATTTT
once	TRBJ2-1	-	TRBV28	CASSLGSYNEQFF	TGTGCCAGCAGTTTAGGCAGTTACAATGAGCAGTTCTTC
-	TRBJ2-1	TRBD2	TRBV7-2	CASSPGLAANNEQFF	TGTGCCAGCAGCCCGGGACTAGCGGCAAACAATGAGCAGTTCTTC
-	TRBJ2-5	TRBD2	TRBV5-4	CASSAVGGEETQYF	TGTGCCAGCAGCGCCGTCGGGGGGGAGGAGACCCAGTACTTC
-	TRBJ2-7	TRBD2	TRBV29-1	CSVEDSGDYEQYF	TGCAGCGTTGAAGACAGCGGGGACTACGAGCAGTACTTC
few	TRBJ2-5	-	TRBV15	CATRDGETQYF	TGTGCCACCAGAGACGGGGAGACCCAGTACTTC